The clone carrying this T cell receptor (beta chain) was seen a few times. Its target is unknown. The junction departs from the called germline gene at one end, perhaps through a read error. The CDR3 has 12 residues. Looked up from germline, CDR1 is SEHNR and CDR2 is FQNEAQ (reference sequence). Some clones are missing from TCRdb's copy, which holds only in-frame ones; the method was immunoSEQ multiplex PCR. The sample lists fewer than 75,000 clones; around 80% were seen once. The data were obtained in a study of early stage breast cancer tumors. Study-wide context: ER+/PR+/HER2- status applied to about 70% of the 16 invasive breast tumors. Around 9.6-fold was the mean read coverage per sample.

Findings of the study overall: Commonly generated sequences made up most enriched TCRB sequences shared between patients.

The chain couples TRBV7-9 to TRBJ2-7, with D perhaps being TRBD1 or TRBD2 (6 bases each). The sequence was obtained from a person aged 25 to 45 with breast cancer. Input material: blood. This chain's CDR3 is CASSTGGTRKNF. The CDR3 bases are TGTGCCAGCAGCACCGGAGGGACACGGAAAAATTTC.